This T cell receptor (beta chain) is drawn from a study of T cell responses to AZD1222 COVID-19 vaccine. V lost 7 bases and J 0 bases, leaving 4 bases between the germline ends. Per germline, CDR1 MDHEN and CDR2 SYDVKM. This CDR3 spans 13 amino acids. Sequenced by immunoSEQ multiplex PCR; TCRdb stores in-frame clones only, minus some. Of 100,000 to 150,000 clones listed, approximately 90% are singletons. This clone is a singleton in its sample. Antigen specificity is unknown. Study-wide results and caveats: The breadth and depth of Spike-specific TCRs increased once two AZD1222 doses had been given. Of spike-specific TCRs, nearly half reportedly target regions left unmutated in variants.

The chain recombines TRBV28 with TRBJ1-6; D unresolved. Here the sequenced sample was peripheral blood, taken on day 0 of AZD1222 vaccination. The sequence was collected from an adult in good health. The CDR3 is CASKDSYNSPLHF. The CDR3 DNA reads TGTGCCAGCAAGGACTCCTATAATTCACCCCTCCACTTT.